This TCR beta chain was found in a study of identical twins. This clonotype has more than one count but fewer than ten. Antigen specificity is unknown. A universal primer site was incorporated via template switching, and the cDNA contained unique molecular identifiers. TCRdb independently ran MiXCR on the 5' RACE reads; one entry per CDR3 protein. The table records more than 400,000 distinct CDR3 sequences, roughly 15% of them present only once. Findings and caveats of the study: Its conclusions, products of cross-sectional statistical analysis, did not come from following the same donors. Abundant beta clonotypes from cord blood had fewer insertions, unlike memory repertoires, which showed none.

This CDR3 region has 15 residues. The germline gives CDR1 ENHRY, CDR2 SYGVKD. Trimming cost V 2 bases and J 5 bases, with 15 bases left between them. In addition, the sample was reused for a study of yellow fever vaccine responses in identical twins.

The source of this sequence is a woman younger than 30 in good health. The sequencing sample was made of CD4+ T cells sorted from blood. The chain has TRBV10-3 and TRBJ2-5; TRBD1 might be the D (5 bases). CDR3: CAISEAGSKGETQYF. The DNA of the CDR3 is TGTGCCATCAGTGAGGCCGGTTCAAAGGGGGAGACCCAGTACTTC.